A selection of T cell receptor beta chains follows, all from one sample in a study of early T cells in non-severe SARS-CoV-2 infection. MiXCR, applied by TCRdb to the 5' RACE reads, yields one record per CDR3 protein. The table lists 65,000 to 95,000 distinct CDR3 sequences, 4.5% to 6% of them singletons. Source: whole blood, taken at baseline. The receptor source for this set is an adult who was a healthcare worker with PCR-confirmed SARS-CoV-2 infection or an uninfected control (not recorded which). Both conserved end residues are trimmed from each CDR3. Each record gives: J gene, V gene, CDR3 protein.

TRBJ2-3,TRBV5-1,ASSPLTGGTDTQY
TRBJ1-3,TRBV29-1,SAASSRDRGTTIY
TRBJ2-7,TRBV7-9,ASSPSEWSSYEQY
TRBJ2-7,TRBV29-1,SVPTGRETYEQY
TRBJ2-2,TRBV6-2/TRBV6-3,ASSDRGRGTGELF
TRBJ2-7,TRBV6-4,ASSDWTGVYEQY
TRBJ2-2,TRBV2,ASSRQGGNTGELF
TRBJ2-7,TRBV5-1,ASSLAGSYEQY
TRBJ2-1,TRBV6-5,ASTSIAGGLSIREQF
TRBJ2-5,TRBV28,ASSSRDRFDRETQY
TRBJ2-7,TRBV9,ASGRPRGEGYEQY
TRBJ2-1,TRBV20-1,SARSYNEQF
TRBJ2-3,TRBV7-8,ASSSTAGGADTQY
TRBJ2-3,TRBV12-3/TRBV12-4,ASSSASVADTQY
TRBJ2-1,TRBV24-1,ATSDSRRIYNEQF
TRBJ1-6,TRBV12-3/TRBV12-4,ASSLGRSYNSPLH
TRBJ2-3,TRBV12-3/TRBV12-4,ASSLAADTQY
TRBJ1-1,TRBV15,ATSREVEAF
TRBJ1-1,TRBV7-8,ASSSVRGEYTEAF
TRBJ2-5,TRBV29-1,SVEDGLAGDGTQY
TRBJ2-7,TRBV18,ASSSNPGQGSEQY
TRBJ2-1,TRBV18,ASSSGLYAYNEQF
TRBJ2-2,TRBV29-1,SVDDTGELF
TRBJ1-4,TRBV7-9,ASIGQGQRGEKLF
TRBJ2-5,TRBV12-3/TRBV12-4,ASSFITSTGGETQY
TRBJ2-7,TRBV20-1,SARSEPFSYEQY
TRBJ1-2,TRBV12-3/TRBV12-4,ASSRDGPYGYT
TRBJ2-7,TRBV6-1,ASSELAGAFYEQY
TRBJ1-2,TRBV7-8,ASSPHRDLLYGYT
TRBJ2-1,TRBV12-3/TRBV12-4,ASSLDRGRYNEQF
TRBJ2-3,TRBV27,ASIPLGASGRSADTQY
TRBJ2-7,TRBV20-1,SATSGSSLYEQY
TRBJ2-7,TRBV4-1,ASSQDPGDRGAGQY
TRBJ1-6,TRBV18,ASSPPSGGFGSPLH
TRBJ2-1,TRBV5-1,ASSLDAGQAGEQF
TRBJ2-7,TRBV20-1,SARTSGRAYEQY
TRBJ2-2,TRBV6-5,ASSQTEIVTNTGELF
TRBJ1-4,TRBV6-6,ASRNQGVDEKLF
TRBJ1-5,TRBV20-1,SAMLTYSNQPQH
TRBJ2-7,TRBV5-5,ASSFRGTGRYELQY
TRBJ2-7,TRBV30,AWSRSYEQY
TRBJ2-3,TRBV5-1,ASSSRQVGTDTQY
TRBJ1-1,TRBV6-6,ASSSRDGTEAF
TRBJ2-2,TRBV10-1,ASSDPGLAGGRLF
TRBJ1-1,TRBV11-1,ASSLGQNTEAF
TRBJ2-1,TRBV24-1,ATSDFGLAGSTGEQF
TRBJ2-1,TRBV5-1,ASSWRDSSYNEQF
TRBJ2-7,TRBV23-1,ASSRDSGRRSYEQY
TRBJ2-5,TRBV27,ASWKDTRVETQY
TRBJ2-2,TRBV27,ASTTGDTGELF
TRBJ2-5,TRBV19,ASSVGPETQY
TRBJ1-2,TRBV11-2,ASSRGTGGYGYT
TRBJ2-6,TRBV28,ASSLSTSGANVLT
TRBJ2-6,TRBV28,ASRRGPSSGANVLT
TRBJ2-1,TRBV12-2,ASRLGTSGFYNEQF
TRBJ2-1,TRBV20-1,SARDGIAGYNEQF
TRBJ1-5,TRBV19,AASRDRNQPQH